Below are 20 T cell receptor beta chains sequenced from a single sample in a study of shared clonotypes between healthy human individuals. The naive CD8 fraction comprised CD45RO-negative cells positively selected for CCR7 and excluded terminally differentiated effector memory CD45RA+ cells. Method: immunoSEQ multiplex PCR; TCRdb's copy keeps in-frame clones and lacks some. The sample contains approximately 840,000 clones, around 96% of which appear only once. The sequencing sample was made of naive CD8+ T cells sorted from blood. These receptors came from a man in his thirties or forties in good health.

The chain combines TRBV28 with TRBJ2-6; D gene unclear. Germline V gives CDR1 MDHEN, CDR2 SYDVKM. CDR3 length: 15 amino acids. V shed 5 bases and J shed 0 bases, with 8 bases lying between them. The CDR3 DNA is TGTGCCAGCAGTGGTCGAGACTCTGGGGCCAACGTCCTGACTTTC. Translated, it gives CASSGRDSGANVLTF.

V and J are TRBV9 and TRBJ2-5; D not certain. The CDR3 runs 14 residues. Germline lookup yields CDR1 SGDLS and CDR2 YYNGEE. V dropped 7 bases and J dropped 2 bases, with 15 bases sitting between them. The CDR3 coding sequence is TGTGCCAGCTCCCTCGGAAGTCCTCAAGAGACCCAGTACTTC. Translated: CASSLGSPQETQYF.

The V and J genes are TRBV19 and TRBJ2-7, with D unclear. The CDR3 consists of 13 residues. V gave up 6 bases and J gave up 0 bases, with 9 bases separating them. From germline, CDR1 is LNHDA and CDR2 SQIVND (reference sequence). The CDR3 spells CASSLSSSYEQYF. The CDR3 DNA reads as TGTGCCAGTAGCCTCAGTAGCTCCTACGAGCAGTACTTC.

V is TRBV7-9 and J is TRBJ2-1; tentatively, D is TRBD2 (5 bases). Germline V gives CDR1 SEHNR, CDR2 FQNEAQ (reference sequence). The CDR3 length is 13 residues. Trimming cost V 3 bases and J 8 bases, with 11 bases left between them. The CDR3 region is CASSLGALDEQFF. CDR3 nucleotides: TGTGCCAGCAGCTTGGGAGCTCTGGATGAGCAGTTCTTC.

The gene calls are TRBV11-2 and TRBJ2-7, with TRBD2 matching 8 bases. The CDR3 spans 16 residues. J was trimmed by 6 bases and V by 0 bases; bases with no gene match: 10. Germline V gene sequence: CDR1 SGHAT, CDR2 FQNNGV. The CDR3 region is CASSLEPGLGQSEQYF. In DNA form, the CDR3 reads TGTGCCAGCAGCTTAGAGCCGGGACTAGGGCAGTCCGAGCAGTACTTC. The full variable domain, its missing parts supplied by reference TRBV11-2 and TRBJ2-7, is EAGVAQSPRYKIIEKRQSVAFWCNPISGHATLYWYQQILGQGPKLLIQFQNNGVVDDSQLPKDRFSAERLKGVDSTLKIQPAKLEDSAVYLCASSLEPGLGQSEQYFGPGTRLTVT.

The V gene is TRBV29-1, the J gene TRBJ2-7; no definite D call. Per the germline V gene, CDR1 is SQVTM and CDR2 is ANQGSEA. There are 13 residues in the CDR3. Trimming pared 5 bases from V and 0 bases from J, leaving 11 bases between. CDR3 in amino acids: CSVRAESSYEQYF. DNA of the CDR3: TGCAGCGTTCGGGCAGAAAGCTCCTACGAGCAGTACTTC.

J is TRBJ1-3 and V is TRBV11-2; D is unclear. Between the trimmed V and J ends, which lost 7 bases and 3 bases, there was a span of 13 bases. Germline CDR1 and CDR2: SGHAT and FQNNGV. The CDR3 spans 14 residues. The CDR3 loop is CASMLREGGNTIYF. The DNA for the CDR3 is TGTGCCAGCATGCTCCGTGAAGGTGGAAACACCATATATTTT.

The genes are TRBV9 and TRBJ2-1, with a weak D call TRBD1 (5 bases). CDR3 length: 15 residues. Between the trimmed V and J ends, which lost 0 bases and 8 bases, there was a span of 15 bases. Per germline, CDR1 SGDLS and CDR2 YYNGEE. The DNA for the CDR3 is TGTGCCAGCAGCGTAGCTCGCTGGGGCATCGATGAGCAGTTCTTC. Encoded protein: CASSVARWGIDEQFF.

This chain links TRBV7-9 with TRBJ2-7; D is ambiguous. Trimming cost V 4 bases and J 2 bases, with 12 bases left between them. The CDR3 totals 14 residues. Germline CDR1 reads SEHNR; CDR2 reads FQNEAQ (reference sequence). This chain's CDR3 is CASSSPRVTYEQYF. CDR3 nucleotide sequence: TGTGCCAGCAGCTCTCCACGGGTGACCTACGAGCAGTACTTC.

The rearrangement links TRBV6-5 to TRBJ2-7; 9 bases agree with TRBD1. The CDR3 has 15 residues. V was pared by 8 bases and J by 3 bases, with 11 bases of the junction left unmatched. CDR1 is MNHEY, CDR2 SVGAGI, per germline. CDR3 protein: CASSQQGAVLYEQYF. For the CDR3, the DNA is TGTGCCAGCTCCCAACAGGGGGCGGTTCTCTACGAGCAGTACTTC.

This chain uses TRBV7-9 with TRBJ2-1; D remains ambiguous. CDR1 and CDR2 (germline): SEHNR, FQNEAQ (reference sequence). V lost 4 bases and J lost 10, with 26 bases in between. CDR3 length: 17 residues. CDR3 protein: CASSSPGSDPQSVEQFF. The CDR3, as DNA: TGTGCCAGCAGCTCACCAGGCAGCGACCCTCAATCCGTGGAGCAGTTCTTC.

Turning to this clone: In the same sample, other DNA sequences code for this CDR3. The chain links TRBV7-2 to TRBJ2-7; TRBD2 matches 12 bases. The germline V gene encodes CDR1 SGHTA and CDR2 FQGNSA. This CDR3 spans 14 amino acids. V shed 5 bases, J shed 4 bases, and the junction held 3 bases outside the gene matches. In nucleotides, the CDR3 is TGTGCCAGCAGCCCGGGACTAGCGGGTTACGAGCAGTACTTC. Translating it yields CASSPGLAGYEQYF. Supplemented by reference TRBV7-2 and TRBJ2-7, the full variable domain reads GAGVSQSPSNKVTEKGKDVELRCDPISGHTALYWYRQSLGQGLEFLIYFQGNSAPDKSGLPSDRFSAERTGGSVSTLTIQRTQQEDSAVYLCASSPGLAGYEQYFGPGTRLTVT.

V usage is TRBV29-1 and J usage is TRBJ2-1; no definite D call. CDR3 length equals 16 residues. The ends were cut back, 6 bases at V and 3 bases at J, with 21 bases in the middle. CDR1 is SQVTM, CDR2 ANQGSEA, per germline. This CDR3 reads CSVVLPQRLNYNEQFF. CDR3 nucleotide sequence: TGCAGCGTGGTCCTGCCTCAGAGACTGAACTACAATGAGCAGTTCTTC.

V usage is TRBV11-2 and J usage is TRBJ2-1; D possibly corresponds to TRBD1 (6 bases). Per the germline V gene, CDR1 is SGHAT and CDR2 is FQNNGV. The CDR3 has 17 residues. With 0 bases removed from V and 1 base from J, the gap between germline ends came to 13 bases. The CDR3 sequence: CASSLEVTGMSYNEQFF. The CDR3 DNA reads TGTGCCAGCAGCTTAGAGGTAACAGGGATGTCCTACAATGAGCAGTTCTTC.

The genes are TRBV29-1 and TRBJ2-7; D not certain. Germline loops: CDR1 SQVTM, CDR2 ANQGSEA. Trimming removed 0 bases from V and 2 bases from J, with 8 bases in between. The CDR3 sequence is 13 residues long. CDR3 protein: CSVEEEQPYEQYF. The CDR3 DNA reads as TGCAGCGTTGAAGAAGAACAGCCCTACGAGCAGTACTTC.

This clone appeared once. V usage is TRBV27 and J usage is TRBJ2-7; 7 positions agree with TRBD1. Trimming at V came to 10 bases and at J to 3 bases, leaving 9 bases not matched to a gene. This CDR3 spans 13 amino acids. CDR1 and CDR2 from the germline V gene are MNHEY and SMNVEV (reference sequence). CDR3 in amino acids: CATATGIDYEQYF. In DNA form, the CDR3 reads TGTGCCACCGCGACAGGGATAGACTACGAGCAGTACTTC.

The chain employs TRBV10-3 and TRBJ2-7; D is unclear. There are 13 residues in the CDR3. In germline, CDR1 is ENHRY, CDR2 SYGVKD. Trimming stripped 0 bases from V and 4 bases from J, with 7 bases between. The CDR3 coding sequence is TGTGCCATCAGTGAGTCGGCTGGGTACGAGCAGTACTTC. The encoded protein is CAISESAGYEQYF.

This clone was counted a single time. Other DNA sequences in the same sample also yield this CDR3. The CDR3 bases are TGTGCCAGCTCACAGACTAGCGCTTACAATGAGCAGTTCTTC. Protein sequence: CASSQTSAYNEQFF. V and J are TRBV7-9 and TRBJ2-1; 8 bases fit TRBD2. Trimming at V came to 8 bases and at J to 4 bases, leaving 7 bases not matched to a gene. The germline V gene encodes CDR1 SEHNR and CDR2 FQNEAQ (reference sequence). CDR3 length equals 14 residues.

The rearrangement joins TRBV10-3 to TRBJ2-3; D remains ambiguous. V lost 0 bases to trimming and J lost 4 bases, with 2 bases between them. Germline V gene data show CDR1 as ENHRY and CDR2 as SYGVKD. The CDR3 has 12 residues. The CDR3 protein is CAISESADTQYF. The CDR3 region has the DNA TGTGCCATCAGTGAGTCAGCAGATACGCAGTATTTT.

The chain carries TRBV11-3 and TRBJ2-1; D is perhaps TRBD1 (5 bases). Trimming pared 5 bases from V and 5 bases from J, leaving 19 bases between. Germline V gives CDR1 SGHNT, CDR2 YENEEA. The CDR3 length is 16 residues. CDR3 loop: CASSPRIRETNNEQFF. Written as DNA, the CDR3 is TGTGCCAGCAGCCCTAGGATCAGGGAAACAAACAATGAGCAGTTCTTC.